Presented here are 18 T cell receptor beta chains from one specimen sequenced in a study of cytomegalovirus exposure and HLA in healthy donors. PCR was performed using 60 Vbeta and 13 Jbeta primers. TCRdb keeps only in-frame clones here, not all; method: immunoSEQ multiplex PCR. The sample lists 30,000 to 35,000 clones, 75% to 85% occurring once. Sequencing was done on a sample of PBMCs. These receptors were collected from a woman under 30 in good health and CMV-seronegative.

This clone turned up a few times. The chain carries TRBV6-4 and TRBJ1-2; possibly TRBD1 for D (6 bases). CDR1 MRHNA and CDR2 SNTAGT come from the germline V gene. This CDR3 is 17 amino acids long. Trimming took 5 bases from V and 8 from J, leaving 27 bases between them. CDR3 sequence reads: CASSSNRDTKSGRGYTF. The CDR3, as DNA: TGTGCCAGCAGTTCGAACCGGGACACCAAGTCTGGTAGGGGCTACACCTTC.

The chain links TRBV7-9 to TRBJ2-3, with 9 bases that match TRBD1. This CDR3 has 19 amino acids. The V gene's germline CDR1 is SEHNR and CDR2 FQNEAQ (reference sequence). J gave up 6 bases and V 4 bases, and 20 bases lay outside the gene matches. The CDR3 coding sequence is TGTGCCAGCAGCTCCCTCCTGGCCGGCGGGACAGGGTCTATTGATACGCAGTATTTT. It is translated as CASSSLLAGGTGSIDTQYF.

This clone has more than one count but fewer than ten. The gene calls are TRBV6-1 and TRBJ2-2; maybe TRBD1 (5 bases). V lost 4 bases, J lost 6 bases, and 9 bases lay in between. The CDR3 extends over 13 amino acids. Germline-derived CDR1 and CDR2 are MNHNS and SASEGT. In DNA form, the CDR3 reads TGTGCCAGCAGTGGACAACAGGCCGGGGAGCTGTTTTTT. Amino acid sequence: CASSGQQAGELFF.

This chain connects TRBV10-2 to TRBJ2-3; 8 bases are shared with TRBD2. This CDR3 spans 15 amino acids. Trimming took 2 bases from V and 4 from J; bases not matched to a gene: 5. Germline V gene sequence: CDR1 WSHSY, CDR2 SAAADI. The CDR3: CASSEGSGKADTQYF. The DNA of the CDR3 is TGCGCCAGCAGTGAGGGTAGCGGGAAGGCAGATACGCAGTATTTT.

V usage is TRBV5-8 and J usage is TRBJ1-1; the match to TRBD1 covers 8 bases. The length of the CDR3 is 15 residues. V lost 1 base to trimming and J lost 5 bases; unmatched junction nucleotides: 7. Germline V gene sequence: CDR1 SGHTS, CDR2 YDEGEE. The CDR3 is CASSLWQGANTEAFF. CDR3 coding DNA: TGTGCCAGCAGCTTGTGGCAGGGGGCAAATACTGAAGCTTTCTTT.

This chain joins TRBV11-2 and TRBJ1-4; no firm D call. Germline CDR1 is SGHAT and CDR2 is FQNNGV. Trimming cost V 5 bases and J 4 bases, with 5 bases left between them. This CDR3 region has 12 residues. The CDR3 DNA follows: TGTGCCAGCAGCGCGTATAATGAAAAACTGTTTTTT. It specifies CASSAYNEKLFF.

The chain combines TRBV28 with TRBJ1-3; D is uncertain. The germline V gene encodes CDR1 MDHEN and CDR2 SYDVKM. V shed 7 bases and J shed 0 bases, with 13 bases lying between them. This CDR3 spans 15 amino acids. The CDR3 DNA reads as TGTGCCAGCACCCTCGGGGATTACTCTGGAAACACCATATATTTT. This encodes CASTLGDYSGNTIYF.

The V and J genes are TRBV19 and TRBJ1-5; D is possibly TRBD1 (5 bases). CDR3 length: 14 residues. Germline CDR1 LNHDA, CDR2 SQIVND (reference sequence). V lost 10 bases to trimming and J lost 7 bases, with 20 bases between them. The CDR3 loop reads CATKGSGMGQPQHF. DNA for the CDR3: TGTGCCACGAAGGGGTCAGGGATGGGCCAGCCCCAGCATTTT.

The V gene is TRBV7-9, the J gene TRBJ1-1, with D possibly matching TRBD1 (6 bases). From germline, CDR1 is SEHNR and CDR2 FQNEAQ (reference sequence). This CDR3 is 12 amino acids long. The V end was cut by 4 bases, the J end by 8 bases, with 11 bases between. Here the CDR3 DNA reads TGTGCCAGCAGCTACGGACAGACCGAAGCTTTCTTT. The encoded protein is CASSYGQTEAFF.

The J gene is TRBJ1-6, the V gene TRBV6-5; TRBD1 matches 9 bases. This CDR3 is 16 amino acids long. Germline V gives CDR1 MNHEY, CDR2 SVGAGI. With 2 bases clipped from V and 7 bases from J, the junction kept 6 bases outside the gene matches. The CDR3 coding sequence is TGTGCCAGCAGTTACGGGGACAGGGAGGCGAATTCACCCCTCCACTTT. Its translation: CASSYGDREANSPLHF.

The rearrangement joins TRBV5-1 to TRBJ1-6; D gene unclear. V was pared by 0 bases and J by 11 bases, with 9 bases between. CDR1 and CDR2 (germline): SGHRS, YFSETQ. The CDR3 has 13 residues. DNA of the CDR3: TGCGCCAGCAGCTTGGATAGTGCTACACCCCTCCACTTT. Amino acid sequence: CASSLDSATPLHF.

The rearrangement uses TRBV9 and TRBJ2-5; 7 nucleotides line up with TRBD1. The CDR3 totals 14 residues. The ends lost 0 bases at V and 4 bases at J; junction bases unmatched: 3. Germline V gene data show CDR1 as SGDLS and CDR2 as YYNGEE. CDR3 residues: CASSVENRGETQYF. CDR3 nucleotide sequence: TGTGCCAGCAGCGTAGAGAACAGGGGAGAGACCCAGTACTTC.

The genes are TRBV4-1 and TRBJ2-1; 8 bases are shared with TRBD2. CDR3 length equals 16 residues. The germline V gene encodes CDR1 MGHRA and CDR2 YSYEKL. Losses at the gene ends were 1 base for V and 2 bases for J; bases not matched to a gene: 4. CDR3 region: CASSQGTGGTYNEQFF. CDR3 DNA: TGCGCCAGCAGCCAAGGGACGGGAGGGACCTACAATGAGCAGTTCTTC.

This rearrangement joins TRBV6-1 to TRBJ2-5; a weak D match, TRBD1 (6 bases). The germline V gene has CDR1 MNHNS and CDR2 SASEGT. The CDR3 runs 11 residues. V lost 8 bases to trimming and J lost 4 bases, with 8 bases between them. The CDR3 DNA is TGTGCCAGCGGGGGCCCAGAGACCCAGTACTTC. Translation: CASGGPETQYF.

The V call is TRBV15, the J call TRBJ2-5; 15 positions agree with TRBD2. The V gene end was trimmed by 3 bases and the J gene end by 5 bases; junction bases not matched to a gene: 7. CDR3 length equals 17 residues. CDR1 and CDR2 (germline): LNHNV, YYDKDF (reference sequence). CDR3 bases: TGTGCCACCAGCAGTCCCGGGACTAGCGGGGGGCTTGAGACCCAGTACTTC. This encodes CATSSPGTSGGLETQYF.

The chain uses TRBV5-1 and TRBJ2-1; the match to TRBD1 covers 10 bases. The CDR3 length is 15 residues. V lost 4 bases to trimming and J lost 2 bases; unmatched junction nucleotides: 3. Looked up from germline, CDR1 is SGHRS and CDR2 is YFSETQ. This chain's CDR3 is CASSTGQGAYNEQFF. Here the CDR3 DNA reads TGCGCCAGCAGCACTGGACAGGGGGCCTACAATGAGCAGTTCTTC.

V is TRBV7-2 and J is TRBJ2-1; 7 bases fit TRBD1. V dropped 2 bases and J dropped 2; count of bases not matched to a gene: 3. This CDR3 is built from 15 residues. CDR1 is SGHTA and CDR2 is FQGNSA in the germline V gene. The CDR3 sequence is CASSLTGTAYNEQFF. As DNA, the CDR3 is TGTGCCAGCAGCTTAACGGGGACAGCCTACAATGAGCAGTTCTTC. Combining the CDR3 with reference TRBV7-2 and TRBJ2-1 gives the whole variable domain GAGVSQSPSNKVTEKGKDVELRCDPISGHTALYWYRQSLGQGLEFLIYFQGNSAPDKSGLPSDRFSAERTGGSVSTLTIQRTQQEDSAVYLCASSLTGTAYNEQFFGPGTRLTVL.

The chain couples TRBV6-1 to TRBJ1-2; unclear D gene. Germline CDR1 is MNHNS and CDR2 is SASEGT. Trimming removed 5 bases from V and 1 base from J, with 8 bases in between. CDR3 size: 13 residues. The CDR3 protein is CASSPRGNYGYTF. CDR3 bases: TGTGCCAGCAGTCCCCGGGGTAACTATGGCTACACCTTC.